The 5 T cell receptor beta chains listed next were all sequenced from one sample in a study of T-cell reconstitution after alpha-beta-depleted transplantation in children. Preparing the TCRbeta library involved the use of unique molecular identifiers. TCRdb ran MiXCR on the PCR reads and lists one entry per CDR3 protein. The data contain 250,000 to 300,000 distinct CDR3 sequences, approximately 9.6% of them singletons. The sample consisted of PBMCs from the stem cell graft donor, taken from the stem cell graft. The receptors originated from a human donor who donated a stem cell graft to a child with SCID.

In this sample, this clonotype turned up a few times. This chain links TRBV9 with TRBJ1-1; 7 positions agree with TRBD1. Germline assignment: CDR1 SGDLS and CDR2 YYNGEE. The CDR3 contains 16 residues. J was trimmed by 1 base and V by 0 bases; bases with no gene match: 6. The DNA for the CDR3 is TGTGCCAGCAGCGTAGGTACAGGGACAGAGAACACTGAAGCTTTCTTT. It translates to CASSVGTGTENTEAFF.

This clonotype was counted between two and nine times. The chain recombines TRBV5-1 with TRBJ2-1; D not certain. This CDR3 contains 15 residues. V lost 0 bases and J lost 2, with 9 bases in between. Germline V gene sequence: CDR1 SGHRS, CDR2 YFSETQ. CDR3 sequence: CASSLANIAYNEQFF. DNA of the CDR3: TGCGCCAGCAGCTTGGCCAATATCGCCTACAATGAGCAGTTCTTC.

This clonotype occurred a few times. This rearrangement joins TRBV5-1 to TRBJ2-7, with a weak D call TRBD1 (5 bases). The V and J ends lost 4 bases and 2 bases respectively, with 13 bases between them. The CDR3 is 14 amino acids. Germline CDR1 and CDR2: SGHRS and YFSETQ. Written as DNA, the CDR3 is TGCGCCAGCAGCCCCCGGACACGAACCTACGAGCAGTACTTC. Translation gives CASSPRTRTYEQYF. The full variable domain, its missing parts supplied by reference TRBV5-1 and TRBJ2-7, is KAGVTQTPRYLIKTRGQQVTLSCSPISGHRSVSWYQQTPGQGLQFLFEYFSETQRNKGNFPGRFSGRQFSNSRSEMNVSTLELGDSALYLCASSPRTRTYEQYFGPGTRLTVT.

This clonotype was detected ten times or more. V gene TRBV3-1 combines with J gene TRBJ2-5; no definite D call. Germline-derived CDR1 and CDR2 are LGHDT and YNNKEL (reference sequence). The ends were cut back, 3 bases at V and 1 base at J, with 6 bases in the middle. This CDR3 has 13 residues. For the CDR3, the DNA is TGTGCCAGCAGCCATCTGGTCCAAGAGACCCAGTACTTC. Amino acids: CASSHLVQETQYF.

This clonotype was observed many times. The chain combines TRBV18 with TRBJ2-1; possible D gene TRBD2, 7 bases. The length of the CDR3 is 16 residues. Trimming cost V 3 bases and J 5 bases, with 17 bases left between them. Germline V CDR1 and CDR2: KGHSH, LQKENI. The CDR3 region is CASSPSGGGRNNEQFF. CDR3 nucleotides: TGTGCCAGCTCACCTTCAGGCGGGGGCCGTAACAATGAGCAGTTCTTC. Complete variable domain (other parts from reference TRBV18 and TRBJ2-1): NAGVMQNPRHLVRRRGQEARLRCSPMKGHSHVYWYRQLPEEGLKFMVYLQKENIIDESGMPKERFSAEFPKEGPSILRIQQVVRGDSAAYFCASSPSGGGRNNEQFFGPGTRLTVL.